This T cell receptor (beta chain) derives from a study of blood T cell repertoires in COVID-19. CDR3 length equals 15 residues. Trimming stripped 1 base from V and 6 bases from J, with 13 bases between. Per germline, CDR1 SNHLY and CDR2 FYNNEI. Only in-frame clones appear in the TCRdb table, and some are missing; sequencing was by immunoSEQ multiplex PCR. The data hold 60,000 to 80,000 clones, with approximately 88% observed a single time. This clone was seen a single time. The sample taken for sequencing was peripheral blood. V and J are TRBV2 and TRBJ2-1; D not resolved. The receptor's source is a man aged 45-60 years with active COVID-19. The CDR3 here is CASSEDLSSLNEQFF. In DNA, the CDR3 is TGTGCCAGCAGTGAAGACCTGAGCTCCCTCAATGAGCAGTTCTTC.